The 20 T cell receptor beta chains reported below all come from one sample, sequenced in a study of blood T cell repertoires in COVID-19. Libraries were prepared by immunoSEQ multiplex PCR; TCRdb keeps only in-frame clonotypes and omits some of them. The profile shows about 340,000 clones, 65% to 90% of them singletons. Sequencing was done on a sample of peripheral blood. These receptor sequences come from a woman aged 55-70 years with COVID-19, enrolled during active disease.

The rearrangement joins TRBV5-8 to TRBJ1-2, with 8 bases aligning to TRBD1. J was trimmed by 4 bases and V by 4 bases; bases with no gene match: 6. The germline gives CDR1 SGHTS, CDR2 YDEGEE. The CDR3 totals 14 residues. The CDR3 DNA reads TGTGCCAGCAGCCGTCCCGGGACAGGCTATGGCTACACCTTC. Its protein is CASSRPGTGYGYTF.

The chain couples TRBV5-1 to TRBJ2-7; D possibly corresponds to TRBD2 (5 bases). V lost 4 bases, J lost 2 bases, and 13 bases lay in between. This CDR3 spans 14 amino acids. Germline CDR1 is SGHRS and CDR2 is YFSETQ. The CDR3 DNA is TGCGCCAGCAGCCCGGGGTTCGGGGCCTACGAGCAGTACTTC. It is translated as CASSPGFGAYEQYF.

The chain is built from TRBV5-1 and TRBJ2-1; the match to TRBD1 covers 7 bases. The CDR3 contains 15 residues. Germline CDR1 SGHRS, CDR2 YFSETQ. With V trimmed by 4 bases and J by 1 base, 5 bases remained unmatched. The CDR3, as DNA: TGCGCCAGCAGCGAAAGGGGGCAATCCTACAATGAGCAGTTCTTC. Encoded protein: CASSERGQSYNEQFF.

The chain has TRBV29-1 and TRBJ1-6, with D possibly TRBD1 on 6 matching bases. Germline assignment: CDR1 SQVTM and CDR2 ANQGSEA. Trimming shortened V by 0 bases and J by 10 bases, and 13 bases separated the two germline ends. The CDR3 is made up of 14 amino acids. For the CDR3, the DNA is TGCAGCGTTGAAGAGGCAGGGGATGGATCACCCCTCCACTTT. It translates to CSVEEAGDGSPLHF.

The V gene is TRBV21-1, the J gene TRBJ1-4; TRBD1, the table's D call, lacks a check against the DNA. TRBV21-1 is a known pseudogene. CDR3 length: 16 residues. Here the CDR3 DNA reads TGTGCCAGCTCTCTTTCCCCTCAGGGGATTAATGAAAAACTGTTTTTT. This codes for CASSLSPQGINEKLFF.

As for this clone: Other DNA sequences of this sample code for an identical CDR3. The V and J genes are TRBV5-1 and TRBJ2-3; D unresolved. Looked up from germline, CDR1 is SGHRS and CDR2 is YFSETQ. The CDR3 totals 12 residues. Trimming took 4 bases from V and 2 from J, leaving 5 bases between them. The CDR3 DNA reads as TGCGCCAGCAGCCCCTTCACAGATACGCAGTATTTT. Translated: CASSPFTDTQYF.

J is TRBJ2-1 and V is TRBV7-3, with TRBD2 identical over 8 bases. The CDR3 has 15 amino acids. V lost 1 base to trimming and J lost 8 bases; unmatched junction nucleotides: 7. Germline CDR1 SGHTA, CDR2 FQGTGA. The CDR3 loop is CASSLSRRGGDEQFF. As DNA, the CDR3 is TGTGCCAGCAGCTTAAGTCGCCGGGGGGGAGATGAGCAGTTCTTC.

This chain uses TRBV5-4 with TRBJ1-4, with D tentatively TRBD1 (6 bases). The V end was cut by 5 bases, the J end by 10 bases, with 15 bases between. The germline V gene has CDR1 SGHNT and CDR2 YYREEE (reference sequence). This CDR3 has 13 amino acids. CDR3 bases: TGTGCCAGCAGGGACAGATTAGATGGAAAACTGTTTTTT. Translating gives CASRDRLDGKLFF.

The chain is built from TRBV10-3 and TRBJ2-5, with TRBD2 matching over 13 bases. The CDR3 has 16 residues. Germline assignment: CDR1 ENHRY and CDR2 SYGVKD. Trimming removed 0 bases from V and 7 bases from J; junction bases left unmatched: 5. CDR3 sequence (DNA): TGTGCCATCAGTGAGTCACGGACTAGCGGGGGAGGGACCCAGTACTTC. Residues: CAISESRTSGGGTQYF.

V is TRBV6-1 and J is TRBJ1-1; D gene ambiguous. The CDR3 is 15 amino acids. Trimming took 0 bases from V and 6 from J, leaving 14 bases between them. Looked up from germline, CDR1 is MNHNS and CDR2 is SASEGT. The CDR3 reads CASSEAATGRAEAFF. CDR3 DNA: TGTGCCAGCAGTGAAGCAGCGACGGGGAGGGCTGAAGCTTTCTTT.

The rearrangement uses TRBV3-1 (or the pseudogene TRBV3-2) and TRBJ2-1, with 8 nucleotides matching TRBD2. The V and J ends lost 4 bases and 7 bases, in that order; junction bases with no gene match: 12. The CDR3 has 16 amino acids. Germline assignment: CDR1 LGHDT and CDR2 YNNKEL (reference sequence). CDR3 coding DNA: TGTGCCAGCAGCCTCCCAAGCGGGGGAAAATTAAATGAGCAGTTCTTC. Protein product: CASSLPSGGKLNEQFF.

The gene calls are TRBV18 and TRBJ2-1; 7 bases are shared with TRBD1. CDR3 size: 16 residues. CDR1 is KGHSH and CDR2 is LQKENI in the germline V gene. V lost 0 bases and J lost 6; bases outside the gene matches: 8. The CDR3 nucleotides read TGTGCCAGCTCACCACCTGGGCAGGGGGTAGCCAATGAGCAGTTCTTC. It specifies CASSPPGQGVANEQFF. The whole variable domain, filled in from reference TRBV18 and TRBJ2-1, reads NAGVMQNPRHLVRRRGQEARLRCSPMKGHSHVYWYRQLPEEGLKFMVYLQKENIIDESGMPKERFSAEFPKEGPSILRIQQVVRGDSAAYFCASSPPGQGVANEQFFGPGTRLTVL.

This clone was detected many times. A read error may produce the germline difference seen at one junction end. Other DNA sequences in the sample encode the same CDR3. The chain carries TRBV7-2 and TRBJ2-2; D is unclear. Germline assignment: CDR1 SGHTA and CDR2 FQGNSA. The CDR3 extends over 13 amino acids. The CDR3 loop is CASSFLGTGELFF. CDR3 bases: TGTGCCAGCAGCTTTCTGGGCACCGGAGAGCTGTTTTTT. Full variable domain (missing parts from reference TRBV7-2 and TRBJ2-2): GAGVSQSPSNKVTEKGKDVELRCDPISGHTALYWYRQSLGQGLEFLIYFQGNSAPDKSGLPSDRFSAERTGGSVSTLTIQRTQQEDSAVYLCASSFLGTGELFFGEGSRLTVL.

In its sample, this clone was seen a few times. This rearrangement joins TRBV10-1 to TRBJ1-5; D gene unclear. Per germline, CDR1 WNHNN and CDR2 SYGVQD (reference sequence). Trimming left V 8 bases short and J 0 bases short, with 11 bases between. The CDR3 contains 14 residues. The CDR3 coding sequence is TGCGCCAGCGGCCAGTACCCTAGCAATCAGCCCCAGCATTTT. Protein product: CASGQYPSNQPQHF.

The genes are TRBV5-4 and TRBJ1-2; perhaps TRBD1 as D (6 bases). Trimming cost V 3 bases and J 7 bases, with 19 bases left between them. Germline V gene sequence: CDR1 SGHNT, CDR2 YYREEE (reference sequence). The CDR3 has 15 amino acids. The CDR3 loop reads CASSSLWTRGAGYTF. CDR3 DNA: TGTGCCAGCAGCTCCCTCTGGACTAGGGGGGCTGGCTACACCTTC.

This rearrangement joins TRBV2 to TRBJ2-7, with D perhaps TRBD1 (6 bases). The germline V gene encodes CDR1 SNHLY and CDR2 FYNNEI. This CDR3 contains 12 residues. V was shortened by 7 bases and J by 3 bases, with 10 bases between the two germline ends. CDR3 sequence (DNA): TGTGCCAGCACTACAGGGTTCTACGAGCAGTACTTC. It yields the protein CASTTGFYEQYF.

The rearrangement uses TRBV11-3 and TRBJ1-6; D gene uncertain. Germline CDR1 is SGHNT and CDR2 is YENEEA. This CDR3 has 15 residues. The ends were cut back, 1 base at V and 6 bases at J, with 10 bases in the middle. CDR3 bases: TGTGCCAGCAGCTTAGTGATCGGCGGTAATTCACCCCTCCACTTT. This gives the protein CASSLVIGGNSPLHF.

The chain joins TRBV13 to TRBJ2-3, with 10 bases lining up with TRBD1. Germline V lookup: CDR1 PRHDT, CDR2 FYEKMQ (reference sequence). The CDR3 has 15 amino acids. J gave up 4 bases and V 5 bases, and 6 bases lay outside the gene matches. CDR3 in amino acids: CASSPGQGMADTQYF. CDR3 bases: TGTGCCAGCAGCCCGGGACAGGGGATGGCAGATACGCAGTATTTT.

The genes are TRBV19 and TRBJ2-7; maybe TRBD1 (6 bases). Trimming cost V 4 bases and J 1 base, with 17 bases left between them. This CDR3 region has 16 residues. Germline V gene lookup returns CDR1 LNHDA and CDR2 SQIVND (reference sequence). The CDR3 loop is CASSSQGQRGSYEQYF. The CDR3 DNA follows: TGTGCCAGTAGTAGCCAAGGACAGCGTGGGTCCTACGAGCAGTACTTC.

The chain is built from TRBV7-2 and TRBJ2-7; maybe TRBD1 (6 bases). The CDR3 runs to 18 residues. With 4 bases removed from V and 0 bases from J, the gap between germline ends came to 22 bases. Germline CDR1 and CDR2: SGHTA and FQGNSA. The CDR3 DNA is TGTGCCAGCAGCTCTACCCCCTCGTGGGTGGACAGCTCCTACGAGCAGTACTTC. It translates to CASSSTPSWVDSSYEQYF.